Described below is a single TCR beta chain sequence and its context. Its antigen is not identified. Any history of autoimmune disease or systemic immunosuppression disqualified patients. These data come from a study of OX40 agonist ivuxolimab in advanced cancers. Notes on the study in general: Among the nonresponders, some also had low normalized T-cell clonal expansion.

The germline CDR1 and CDR2 sequences are LNHNV and YYDKDF (reference sequence). V lost 0 bases and J 8 bases, leaving 13 bases between the germline ends. CDR3 length: 15 amino acids. Here immunoSEQ multiplex PCR was the method, and the copy in TCRdb shows in-frame clones only, minus some. The table shows 65,000 to 70,000 clones, with around 91% occurring only once. This specimen was CD4+ or CD8+ T cells sorted from blood, taken in a trial of the OX40 agonist ivuxolimab. The sequence was obtained from an adult with an advanced solid tumor such as melanoma, head and neck, liver or kidney cancer. The gene calls are TRBV15 and TRBJ1-4; D is unclear. The CDR3 is CATSRDVTTREKLFF. CDR3 DNA: TGTGCCACCAGCAGAGATGTGACTACGCGGGAAAAACTGTTTTTT.